This passage covers 4 T cell receptor beta chains from one sample sequenced in a study of T cell clonotyping in hematopoietic cell transplantation (dated by TCRdb to about 2021). Preparation of the library involved the immunoSEQ multiplex PCR assay. Sourced from immuneACCESS, this table was stored by TCRdb with only in-frame sequences that have V and J called. A share of the clones is absent; for the studies checked, an unresolved V gene accounts for under half, and the remainder has no known explanation. The sample table lists approximately 17,000 clones, roughly 90% of them with a count of one. The ten largest clonotypes hold roughly 2.5% of the sample. Material for sequencing was peripheral blood mononuclear cells. These receptors all stem from a man aged 50-59 years in good health. Some clones in this sample may be carry-over from other donors' samples.

This chain uses TRBV28 with TRBJ1-5; D is ambiguous. V lost 3 bases and J lost 1, with 19 bases in between. The CDR3 spans 18 residues. Germline CDR1 reads MDHEN; CDR2 reads SYDVKM. The CDR3 sequence: CASSFSPGLGTSNQPQHF. CDR3 coding DNA: TGTGCCAGCAGTTTTTCCCCCGGGCTTGGTACGAGCAATCAGCCCCAGCATTTT.

V is TRBV7-9 and J is TRBJ2-1, with D possibly TRBD1 on 6 matching bases. CDR3 length equals 16 residues. V gave up 5 bases and J gave up 0 bases, with 14 bases separating them. Looked up from germline, CDR1 is SEHNR and CDR2 is FQNEAQ (reference sequence). CDR3 DNA: TGTGCCAGCAGCGGTACAGGGCCACCCTCCTACAATGAGCAGTTCTTC. As protein: CASSGTGPPSYNEQFF. The whole variable domain, filled in from reference TRBV7-9 and TRBJ2-1, reads DTGVSQNPRHKITKRGQNVTFRCDPISEHNRLYWYRQTLGQGPEFLTYFQNEAQLEKSRLLSDRFSAERPKGSFSTLEIQRTEQGDSAMYLCASSGTGPPSYNEQFFGPGTRLTVL.

The chain uses TRBV25-1 and TRBJ2-5; the D gene is possibly TRBD1 (5 bases). Trimming left V 2 bases short and J 4 bases short, with 14 bases between. Looked up from germline, CDR1 is MGHDK and CDR2 is SYGVNS. The CDR3 contains 15 residues. The CDR3 DNA follows: TGTGCCAGCAGTGAACCCCTTTCTAGGGGAGAGACCCAGTACTTC. As protein: CASSEPLSRGETQYF.

This chain joins TRBV6-1 and TRBJ1-5; 8 nucleotides line up with TRBD1. This CDR3 is built from 15 residues. Germline V gene sequence: CDR1 MNHNS, CDR2 SASEGT. The trim removed 0 bases at V and 6 bases at J, leaving 4 bases unmatched. The CDR3, as DNA: TGTGCCAGCAGTGAAGCGGACAGGGTGTTTCAGCCCCAGCATTTT. Translation gives CASSEADRVFQPQHF.